A selection of T cell receptor beta chains follows, all from one sample in a study of T cell responses to AZD1222 COVID-19 vaccine. Some clones are missing from TCRdb's copy, which holds only in-frame ones; the method was immunoSEQ multiplex PCR. Among about 150,000 clones listed, over 80% were seen once. The material was peripheral blood, obtained 28 days after the second AZD1222 dose. The source is an adult who received the AZD1222 COVID-19 vaccine. The CDR3 runs from the conserved cysteine through the conserved F or W. The D gene is left open where the match is weak. Rows give clone size only sometimes, using once, few, many, or a class for an expanded clone.

d_call	v_call	j_call	clone_size	cdr3_nt	cdr3_aa
NA	TRBV11-2	TRBJ2-1	NA	TGTGCCAGCAGCTTATTGGCGTCAACTCCTAGCTCCTACAATGAGCAGTTCTTC	CASSLLASTPSSYNEQFF
NA	TRBV9	TRBJ2-1	NA	TGTGCCAGCAGCGTAGAACCCCTGGCCCCGAATGAGCAGTTCTTC	CASSVEPLAPNEQFF
NA	TRBV7-2	TRBJ2-7	NA	TGTGCCAGCAGTACTAGCCATAGCTCCTACGAGCAGTACTTC	CASSTSHSSYEQYF
NA	TRBV6-2/TRBV6-3	TRBJ1-3	once	TGTGCCAGCAGTTACCGGACAGAAAACACCATATATTTT	CASSYRTENTIYF
TRBD2	TRBV15	TRBJ2-7	few	TGTGCCACCAGCAGAGACTGGCTAGCGGGGGCCTACGAGCAGTACTTC	CATSRDWLAGAYEQYF
NA	TRBV5-6	TRBJ2-5	NA	TGTGCCAGCAGCTCACTGGGGCTTGTGTCGGGAGACAACCAAGAGACCCAGTACTTC	CASSSLGLVSGDNQETQYF
TRBD1	TRBV24-1	TRBJ1-5	NA	TGTGCCACCAGTGATCGTGAGACAGGGGGTTCTCAGCCCCAGCATTTT	CATSDRETGGSQPQHF
TRBD2	TRBV5-1	TRBJ2-3	NA	TGCGCCAGCAGCTTAGCGGGGGGGCGGGCAGATACGCAGTATTTT	CASSLAGGRADTQYF
NA	TRBV30	TRBJ2-7	once	TGTGCCTGGAGTAAGGGGACCTCCTACGAGCAGTACTTC	CAWSKGTSYEQYF
TRBD1	TRBV9	TRBJ1-6	NA	TGTGCCAGCAGCGTAGGACAGGGCTATAATTCACCCCTCCACTTT	CASSVGQGYNSPLHF
TRBD1	TRBV29-1	TRBJ2-7	NA	TGCAGCGTTGAAGGACCGGGACAGCGCCACGAGCAGTACTTC	CSVEGPGQRHEQYF
NA	TRBV12-3/TRBV12-4	TRBJ1-2	NA	TGTGCCAGCATCGGCATTGGCTATGGCTACACCTTC	CASIGIGYGYTF
NA	TRBV6-5	TRBJ2-7	NA	TGTGCCAGCAGCCCCCGAGGGAACGAGCAGTACTTC	CASSPRGNEQYF
NA	TRBV7-2	TRBJ1-5	NA	TGTGCCAGCAGCTTAGGGTTCGCGGGGAATCAGCCCCAGCATTTT	CASSLGFAGNQPQHF
NA	TRBV11-2	TRBJ1-1	NA	TGTGCCAGCAGCTTAATAGGCACAGAGGAGAACACTGAAGCTTTCTTT	CASSLIGTEENTEAFF
NA	TRBV18	TRBJ1-6	NA	TGTGCCAGCTCTCGGGATTCCTCCTATAATTCACCCCTCCACTTT	CASSRDSSYNSPLHF
NA	TRBV3-1/TRBV3-2	TRBJ1-2	NA	TGTGCCAGCAGCCAAGACCAGGCGGGGGGCTACACCTTC	CASSQDQAGGYTF
TRBD1	TRBV29-1	TRBJ2-2	NA	TGCAGCGTTGGAGGACAGGGGGTTGACACCGGGGAGCTGTTTTTT	CSVGGQGVDTGELFF
TRBD1	TRBV10-1	TRBJ2-4	NA	TGCGCCAGCAACAGGGGGCTAGCCAAAAACATTCAGTACTTC	CASNRGLAKNIQYF
NA	TRBV4-3	TRBJ2-5	NA	TGCGCCAGCAGCCAAAGTACGTGGGGGGCCCAGTACTTC	CASSQSTWGAQYF
NA	TRBV15	TRBJ1-4	NA	TGTGCCACCAGCAGAGATCCTCCGGGGGGAGTTCCCGTTAATGAAAAACTGTTTTTT	CATSRDPPGGVPVNEKLFF
NA	TRBV29-1	TRBJ2-7	NA	TGCAGCGCTGAGGGGGGATCTCGAGAGCAGTACTTC	CSAEGGSREQYF
TRBD1	TRBV27	TRBJ1-2	NA	TGTGCCAGCAGTTTATACCAGGGGGTGAATGGCTACACCTTC	CASSLYQGVNGYTF
NA	TRBV5-1	TRBJ2-3	NA	TGCGCCAGCAGCTTTAGCACAGATACGCAGTATTTT	CASSFSTDTQYF
TRBD2	TRBV18	TRBJ2-5	NA	TGTGCCAGCTCACCACGGGGAGGGATCGGGCAAGAGACCCAGTACTTC	CASSPRGGIGQETQYF
NA	TRBV30	TRBJ1-6	NA	TGTGCCTGGAGTCCGACGAGGCGCCACTCAACCCCTTATTCACCCCTCCACTTT	CAWSPTRRHSTPYSPLHF
NA	TRBV30	TRBJ1-6	NA	TGTGCCTGGAGTCAAAATTCACCCCTCCACTTT	CAWSQNSPLHF
TRBD1	TRBV2	TRBJ1-2	NA	TGTGCCAGCAGGGTGGGACAGAACTATGGCTACACCTTC	CASRVGQNYGYTF
TRBD1	TRBV12-5	TRBJ2-5	NA	TGTGCTAGTGGTTTGGACGCACAGGGGCGAGAGACCCAGTACTTC	CASGLDAQGRETQYF
NA	TRBV2	TRBJ1-1	once	TGTGCCAGCAGCCGGACGGACATGAACACTGAAGCTTTCTTT	CASSRTDMNTEAFF
NA	TRBV9	TRBJ2-7	NA	TGTGCCAGCAGCGTAGGGGGCCGCCAAAACTTC	CASSVGGRQNF
TRBD2	TRBV5-4	TRBJ2-1	NA	TGTGCCAGCAGCTTGGCGCGGGGGGAATCCTACAATGAGCAGTTCTTC	CASSLARGESYNEQFF